These T cell receptor beta chains were read from a single sample in a study of CD8+ T cells in alopecia areata. Generated by immunoSEQ multiplex PCR, the TCRdb table keeps only in-frame clones and is missing some. The repertoire holds 10,000 to 15,000 clones, roughly 65% seen once, with 7% to 8% in the top ten. Material: skin, obtained at week 4, from a patient treated with tofacitinib. These receptor sequences come from a human donor with alopecia areata. Both conserved end residues are part of each CDR3. The D gene is left open where the match is weak. Rows may omit the clone size; those that give it use once, few, many or a size class.

CDR3 | DNA | D | J | V | size
CASSHYAGADTEAFF | TGCGCCAGCAGCCATTACGCAGGGGCTGACACTGAAGCTTTCTTT | . | TRBJ1-1 | TRBV4-3 | .
CASSYSPGGNTEAFF | TGTGCCAGCAGTTACTCGCCAGGGGGGAACACTGAAGCTTTCTTT | TRBD1 | TRBJ1-1 | TRBV6-5 | .
CASSQDFGGSATGELFF | TGCGCCAGCAGCCAAGATTTTGGAGGGTCGGCGACCGGGGAGCTGTTTTTT | . | TRBJ2-2 | TRBV4-3 | few
CASSFVDTEAFF | TGCGCCAGCAGCTTTGTGGACACTGAAGCTTTCTTT | . | TRBJ1-1 | TRBV5-1 | .
CASMSGARYEKLFF | TGTGCCAGCATGTCAGGGGCGCGTTATGAAAAACTGTTTTTT | . | TRBJ1-4 | TRBV2 | large
CASAGWNEQFF | TGTGCCAGTGCGGGGTGGAATGAGCAGTTCTTC | . | TRBJ2-1 | TRBV19 | .
CASSPQGLAGSNEQFF | TGTGCCAGCAGCCCCCAAGGGCTAGCGGGTTCCAATGAGCAGTTCTTC | TRBD2 | TRBJ2-1 | TRBV4-2 | .
CATSRERQQETQYF | TGTGCCACCAGCAGAGAACGGCAGCAAGAGACCCAGTACTTC | . | TRBJ2-5 | TRBV15 | .
CASSQSKSGGSYNEQFF | TGCGCCAGCAGTCAATCGAAAAGCGGGGGGTCGTACAATGAGCAGTTCTTC | TRBD2 | TRBJ2-1 | TRBV23-1 | few
CASSQDMRETQYF | TGCGCCAGCAGCCAAGATATGAGGGAGACCCAGTACTTC | . | TRBJ2-5 | TRBV4-1 | .
CASSLAPPLMNTEAFF | TGTGCCAGCAGCTTAGCGCCTCCCTTAATGAACACTGAAGCTTTCTTT | . | TRBJ1-1 | TRBV7-9 | .
CASSANLDRVVETQYF | TGTGCCAGCAGTGCGAACTTGGACAGGGTAGTAGAGACCCAGTACTTC | TRBD1 | TRBJ2-5 | TRBV6-1 | .
CASSQSLGQDGYTF | TGCGCCAGCAGCCAATCTCTAGGACAGGATGGCTACACCTTC | TRBD1 | TRBJ1-2 | TRBV4-3 | .
CASSSGGKNTGELFF | TGTGCCAGCAGCTCGGGGGGGAAGAACACCGGGGAGCTGTTTTTT | TRBD2 | TRBJ2-2 | TRBV5-7 | .
CASSFFGAGGPQETQYF | TGTGCCAGCAGCTTTTTTGGAGCGGGGGGGCCCCAAGAGACCCAGTACTTC | TRBD2 | TRBJ2-5 | TRBV7-2 | .